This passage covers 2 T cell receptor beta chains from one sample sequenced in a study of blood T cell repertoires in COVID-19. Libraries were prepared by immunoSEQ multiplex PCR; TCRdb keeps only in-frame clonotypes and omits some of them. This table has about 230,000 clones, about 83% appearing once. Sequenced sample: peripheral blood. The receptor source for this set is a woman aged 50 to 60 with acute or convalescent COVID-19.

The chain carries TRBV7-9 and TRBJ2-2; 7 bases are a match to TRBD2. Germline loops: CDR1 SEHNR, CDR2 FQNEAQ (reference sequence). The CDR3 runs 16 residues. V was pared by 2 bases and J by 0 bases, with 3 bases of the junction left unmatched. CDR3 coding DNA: TGTGCCAGCAGCTTACCTAGCGGCTCGAACACCGGGGAGCTGTTTTTT. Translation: CASSLPSGSNTGELFF.

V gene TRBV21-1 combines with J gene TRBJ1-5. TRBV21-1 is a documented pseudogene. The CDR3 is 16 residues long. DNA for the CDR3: TGTGCCAGCAGGACGATGGGACTGTATAGCAATCAGCCCCAGCATTTT. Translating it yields CASRTMGLYSNQPQHF.